What follows are 30 T cell receptor beta chains derived from one specimen sequenced in a study of long-term antiretroviral therapy in people with HIV. This was the immunoSEQ v3.0 assay at survey level. Assay: immunoSEQ multiplex PCR; the TCRdb copy retains only in-frame clones and omits some. The table records approximately 36,000 clones, approximately 80% of them present only once. This material consisted of unsorted PBMCs, taken 0.6 years after starting antiretroviral therapy. The receptors stem from a man younger than 35 with HIV.

This chain uses TRBV28 with TRBJ1-2, with 12 bases matching TRBD1. Germline loops: CDR1 MDHEN, CDR2 SYDVKM. There are 14 residues in the CDR3. Trimming took 4 bases from V and 13 from J; bases not matched to a gene: 10. CDR3: CASSSGTGGSVGTF. In DNA, the CDR3 is TGTGCCAGCAGTTCCGGGACAGGGGGCTCGGTGGGCACCTTC.

This clone has only one observation. The genes are TRBV7-8 and TRBJ2-1, with D hard to call. The CDR3 length is 12 residues. Trimming stripped 2 bases from V and 9 bases from J, with 8 bases between. The germline V gene encodes CDR1 SGHVS and CDR2 FQNEAQ. In DNA, the CDR3 is TGTGCCAGCAGCTTAAGGAACAGTGAGCAGTTCTTC. Its translation is CASSLRNSEQFF. Drawing the rest from reference TRBV7-8 and TRBJ2-1, the complete variable domain is GAGVSQSPRYKVAKRGQDVALRCDPISGHVSLFWYQQALGQGPEFLTYFQNEAQLDKSGLPSDRFFAERPEGSVSTLKIQRTQQEDSAVYLCASSLRNSEQFFGPGTRLTVL.

The chain couples TRBV27 to TRBJ2-6; D is unresolved. The CDR3 contains 17 residues. Germline CDR1 MNHEY, CDR2 SMNVEV (reference sequence). Trimming pared 0 bases from V and 4 bases from J, leaving 13 bases between. The CDR3 loop is CASSLSWRRTGANVLTF. Written as DNA, the CDR3 is TGTGCCAGCAGTTTATCTTGGCGGCGCACAGGGGCCAACGTCCTGACTTTC.

V gene TRBV19 combines with J gene TRBJ2-7; 11 bases map to TRBD2. Germline V gene data show CDR1 as LNHDA and CDR2 as SQIVND (reference sequence). V shed 1 base and J 2 bases; nucleotides not matched to a gene: 4. The CDR3 is made up of 16 amino acids. The CDR3 DNA sequence: TGTGCCAGTAGTATAGTGGCTAGCGGGAGGACCTACGAGCAGTACTTC. Translating it yields CASSIVASGRTYEQYF.

The chain is built from TRBV6-5 and TRBJ2-7; either TRBD1 or TRBD2 may fit D (5 bases each). V gave up 2 bases and J gave up 6 bases, with 14 bases separating them. The CDR3 has 14 amino acids. CDR1 and CDR2 from the germline V gene are MNHEY and SVGAGI. The CDR3, as DNA: TGTGCCAGCAGTTACGACGGGACGCTTCGCGAGCAGTACTTC. Protein product: CASSYDGTLREQYF.

V and J are TRBV5-1 and TRBJ1-5; 7 bases agree with TRBD1. This CDR3 has 14 residues. The V segment lost 4 bases and the J segment 2 bases; nucleotides outside the gene matches: 3. CDR1 SGHRS and CDR2 YFSETQ come from the germline V gene. CDR3 protein: CASSRTGGNQPQHF. For the CDR3, the DNA is TGCGCCAGCAGCCGTACAGGGGGCAATCAGCCCCAGCATTTT.

The J gene is TRBJ2-5, the V gene TRBV29-1; tentative D call: TRBD2 (6 bases). CDR3 size: 15 residues. CDR1 is SQVTM and CDR2 is ANQGSEA in the germline V gene. V was cut by 4 bases and J by 4 bases, with 19 bases left in between. CDR3 sequence reads: CSVGGLDQGGETQYF. The DNA of the CDR3 is TGCAGCGTTGGTGGTCTCGATCAGGGAGGAGAGACCCAGTACTTC.

This chain connects TRBV7-2 to TRBJ2-5; possible D gene TRBD2, 5 bases. The CDR3 loop spans 14 amino acids. With 1 base removed from V and 9 bases from J, the gap between germline ends came to 15 bases. CDR1 and CDR2 (germline): SGHTA, FQGNSA. CDR3 sequence: CASSLDGGPAAQYF. CDR3 in DNA: TGTGCCAGCAGCTTAGATGGCGGGCCAGCGGCCCAGTACTTC.

This chain uses TRBV7-2 with TRBJ2-5, with 7 bases identical to TRBD2. Germline V gene data show CDR1 as SGHTA and CDR2 as FQGNSA. The CDR3 is 16 residues long. V lost 4 bases to trimming and J lost 5 bases; unmatched junction nucleotides: 13. CDR3 in amino acids: CASSSFGGSLGETQYF. CDR3 bases: TGTGCCAGCAGCTCGTTTGGCGGGAGTCTCGGGGAGACCCAGTACTTC.

This sequence joins TRBV5-6 and TRBJ2-1, with 8 bases that match TRBD1. The CDR3 is 14 residues long. Germline V CDR1 and CDR2: SGHDT, YYEEEE. V was clipped by 2 bases and J by 6 bases; unmatched bases: 4. The chain's CDR3 is CASSLGQGGNEQFF. CDR3 sequence (DNA): TGTGCCAGCAGCTTAGGACAGGGAGGCAATGAGCAGTTCTTC.

The gene calls are TRBV5-6 and TRBJ1-1; D perhaps matches TRBD1 (5 bases). V gave up 0 bases and J gave up 0 bases, with 9 bases separating them. The CDR3 sequence is 15 residues long. Germline V gene lookup returns CDR1 SGHDT and CDR2 YYEEEE. Written as DNA, the CDR3 is TGTGCCAGCAGCTTGGACAGGCCCTTGAACACTGAAGCTTTCTTT. Encoded protein: CASSLDRPLNTEAFF.

V is TRBV29-1 and J is TRBJ2-7; 11 nucleotides line up with TRBD1. The CDR3 is 14 residues long. Per the germline V gene, CDR1 is SQVTM and CDR2 is ANQGSEA. Trimming cost V 7 bases and J 1 base; bases outside gene matches: 6. In DNA form, the CDR3 reads TGCAGCGCGGGACAGGGGGTGGTTTCCTACGAGCAGTACTTC. This codes for CSAGQGVVSYEQYF.

This chain connects TRBV28 to TRBJ1-1; D gene uncertain. The length of the CDR3 is 15 residues. V was pared by 6 bases and J by 3 bases, with 17 bases between. Looked up from germline, CDR1 is MDHEN and CDR2 is SYDVKM. CDR3 DNA: TGTGCCAGCAGCTACGCGGAGTTTGGGTACACTGAAGCTTTCTTT. Translated, it gives CASSYAEFGYTEAFF.

The V call is TRBV5-6, the J call TRBJ2-7; 8 positions agree with TRBD2. The V gene's germline CDR1 is SGHDT and CDR2 YYEEEE. With 4 bases clipped from V and 5 bases from J, the junction kept 20 bases outside the gene matches. This CDR3 has 18 residues. The CDR3, as DNA: TGTGCCAGCAGCACGCGATTCGGCGGGGGGATCGAGAGGAACGAGCAGTACTTC. This codes for CASSTRFGGGIERNEQYF.

A single count supports this clone. This chain joins TRBV19 and TRBJ1-5; D might be TRBD1 (5 bases). In germline, CDR1 is LNHDA, CDR2 SQIVND (reference sequence). CDR3 size: 14 residues. Deletions cut 3 bases from V and 2 bases from J, with 8 bases between. The CDR3 spells CASSIQGGNQPQHF. The CDR3 coding sequence is TGTGCCAGTAGTATTCAGGGAGGCAATCAGCCCCAGCATTTT.

This chain links TRBV27 with TRBJ1-5; D is unclear. The V end was cut by 5 bases, the J end by 5 bases, with 13 bases between. Germline lookup yields CDR1 MNHEY and CDR2 SMNVEV (reference sequence). The CDR3 sequence is 14 residues long. The CDR3 here is CASSLRGRDQPQHF. In DNA form, the CDR3 reads TGTGCCAGCAGTCTAAGAGGACGGGATCAGCCCCAGCATTTT.

CDR3 bases: TGTGCCAGCAGTTTTACAGGGGGCAATCAGCCCCAGCATTTT. It is translated as CASSFTGGNQPQHF. V usage is TRBV28 and J usage is TRBJ1-5; 7 bases match TRBD1. The CDR3 length is 14 residues. Per germline, CDR1 MDHEN and CDR2 SYDVKM. Trimming cost V 3 bases and J 2 bases; bases outside gene matches: 1. Based on the CDR3 plus reference TRBV28 and TRBJ1-5, the full variable domain is DVKVTQSSRYLVKRTGEKVFLECVQDMDHENMFWYRQDPGLGLRLIYFSYDVKMKEKGDIPEGYSVSREKKERFSLILESASTNQTSMYLCASSFTGGNQPQHFGDGTRLSIL.

The V call is TRBV15, the J call TRBJ2-7; D is undetermined. The CDR3 extends over 15 amino acids. V was cut by 0 bases and J by 2 bases, with 11 bases left in between. Germline CDR1 reads LNHNV; CDR2 reads YYDKDF (reference sequence). DNA for the CDR3: TGTGCCACCAGCAGAGAAGGAAATCTGCCCTACGAGCAGTACTTC. Amino acids: CATSREGNLPYEQYF.

The chain recombines TRBV11-2 with TRBJ2-7; D is ambiguous. Trimming removed 0 bases at V and 3 bases at J, with 9 bases between. This CDR3 has 14 residues. Germline assignment: CDR1 SGHAT and CDR2 FQNNGV. CDR3 amino acids: CASSLEYGIYEQYF. CDR3 nucleotides: TGTGCCAGCAGCTTAGAATACGGAATCTACGAGCAGTACTTC.

To note about this clone: The sample carries other DNA sequences with the same CDR3. The rearrangement links TRBV4-3 to TRBJ2-6; D not certain. This CDR3 is 15 amino acids long. Deletions cut 1 base from V and 0 bases from J, with 4 bases between. Looked up from germline, CDR1 is LGHNA and CDR2 is YSLEER. This chain's CDR3 is CASSQGVSGANVLTF. CDR3 sequence (DNA): TGCGCCAGCAGCCAAGGGGTCTCTGGGGCCAACGTCCTGACTTTC.

This clone has more than one count but fewer than ten. This chain joins TRBV21-1 and TRBJ1-2; the listed D gene, TRBD1, was not tested against the DNA. TRBV21-1 is deemed a pseudogene. The CDR3 is 13 amino acids. CDR3 in amino acids: CASTQGDNYGYTF. DNA of the CDR3: TGTGCCAGCACGCAGGGGGATAACTATGGCTACACCTTC.

Written as DNA, the CDR3 is TGTGCCAGCAGTTCGGGACAGGGGACTTACTACGAGCAGTACTTC. Its translation is CASSSGQGTYYEQYF. This chain connects TRBV28 to TRBJ2-7, with 10 bases aligning to TRBD1. The germline CDR1 and CDR2 sequences are MDHEN and SYDVKM. This CDR3 is built from 15 residues. V was pared by 4 bases and J by 3 bases, with 6 bases of the junction left unmatched.

The chain joins TRBV6-6 to TRBJ1-5, with D uncertain. Germline V gene data show CDR1 as MNHNY and CDR2 as SVGAGI (reference sequence). Trimming cost V 2 bases and J 7 bases, with 9 bases left between them. This CDR3 has 13 amino acids. CDR3 in amino acids: CASSYGWEQPQHF. The CDR3 region has the DNA TGTGCCAGCAGTTACGGGTGGGAACAGCCCCAGCATTTT.

The chain links TRBV18 to TRBJ2-7, with 10 bases identical to TRBD2. Germline values: CDR1 KGHSH, CDR2 LQKENI. This CDR3 has 15 residues. J lost 0 bases, V lost 3 bases, and 2 bases had no gene match. The CDR3 is CASSPSSGSSYEQYF. The CDR3 DNA reads as TGTGCCAGCTCACCCTCTAGCGGGAGCTCCTACGAGCAGTACTTC.

The chain uses TRBV5-1 and TRBJ2-2, with TRBD1 matching 10 bases. The CDR3 contains 16 residues. The germline CDR1 and CDR2 sequences are SGHRS and YFSETQ. Trimming removed 4 bases from V and 4 bases from J; junction bases left unmatched: 7. The CDR3 coding sequence is TGCGCCAGCAGCCCTACCGGACAGGGGGGCACCGGGGAGCTGTTTTTT. Translation: CASSPTGQGGTGELFF.

This chain uses TRBV10-3 with TRBJ2-7; D might be TRBD2 (6 bases). V was cut by 2 bases and J by 0 bases, with 17 bases left in between. Per the germline V gene, CDR1 is ENHRY and CDR2 is SYGVKD. The CDR3 spans 17 residues. In nucleotides, the CDR3 is TGTGCCATCAGTGAGCCCTTCCTAGCGAACAGCTCCTACGAGCAGTACTTC. It is translated as CAISEPFLANSSYEQYF.

This clone was seen more than once but under ten times. V usage is TRBV29-1 and J usage is TRBJ1-2, with D possibly being TRBD1 (6 bases). The V end lost 3 bases, the J end lost 5 bases, and 10 bases lay between the germline ends. Germline V gives CDR1 SQVTM, CDR2 ANQGSEA. The CDR3 consists of 12 residues. The CDR3 is CSVDTGQYGYTF. CDR3 bases: TGCAGCGTTGACACAGGGCAGTATGGCTACACCTTC.

The V gene is TRBV7-9, the J gene TRBJ1-1; 7 bases line up with TRBD1. The trim removed 1 base at V and 3 bases at J, leaving 5 bases unmatched. The CDR3 contains 15 residues. Per germline, CDR1 SEHNR and CDR2 FQNEAQ (reference sequence). CDR3: CASSLVTGEHTEAFF. CDR3 bases: TGTGCCAGCAGCTTAGTCACAGGGGAGCACACTGAAGCTTTCTTT.

The V call is TRBV9, the J call TRBJ1-3; D ambiguous. From germline, CDR1 is SGDLS and CDR2 YYNGEE. V was shortened by 0 bases and J by 0 bases, with 13 bases between the two germline ends. CDR3 length equals 17 residues. CDR3 protein: CASSVGAGRSSGNTIYF. The DNA of the CDR3 is TGTGCCAGCAGCGTAGGCGCAGGCCGGAGCTCTGGAAACACCATATATTTT.

This chain connects TRBV5-4 to TRBJ1-5, with D uncertain. The CDR3 has 14 amino acids. Germline V gene lookup returns CDR1 SGHNT and CDR2 YYREEE (reference sequence). CDR3 nucleotide sequence: TGTAGATCCCTGGAGGCGAAGGGCAATCAGCCCCAGCATTTT. Translated, it gives CRSLEAKGNQPQHF.